These 2 T cell receptor beta chains were sequenced from one sample in a study of T cell repertoires in cytomegalovirus infection (dated by TCRdb to the late 2010s). Sequenced on an Illumina HiSeq 1500. The public reads were quality trimmed at Q25 with fastp and then assembled into clones with MiXCR by TCRdb, keeping productive beta chains. When rows share a CDR3 protein, they turn into one entry using the most common DNA and genes. This sample holds 500,000 to 600,000 distinct CDR3 sequences; approximately 15% were observed only once. The biggest ten clones account for roughly 25% of the sample. Specimen: CD8+ T cells from PBMCs. These receptors originate from a human donor in good health (CMV status not recorded). Some clones in this sample may be carry-over from other donors' samples.

This clonotype was counted ten times or more. The rearrangement links TRBV10-3 to TRBJ2-1; D is unclear. Germline loops: CDR1 ENHRY, CDR2 SYGVKD. V was pared by 2 bases and J by 0 bases, with 8 bases between. This CDR3 spans 15 amino acids. The CDR3 bases are TGTGCCATCAGTGAGGGGTATCGCTCCTACAATGAGCAGTTCTTC. Protein: CAISEGYRSYNEQFF.

The chain combines TRBV6-6 with TRBJ2-2, with 10 bases identical to TRBD2. The CDR3 is made up of 16 amino acids. Losses at the gene ends were 5 bases for V and 3 bases for J; bases not matched to a gene: 6. Germline V gene lookup returns CDR1 MNHNY and CDR2 SVGAGI (reference sequence). The CDR3 sequence is CASSILAGVYTGELFF. CDR3 DNA: TGTGCCAGCAGTATTCTAGCGGGAGTATACACCGGGGAGCTGTTTTTT.